This TCR beta chain was obtained from a study of CD4 T cells in relation to SARS-CoV-2 and coronaviruses. About the study: Patient ages ranged from roughly 20 to 80, median 38.

This clone showed up just a few times. The antigen is unknown. For less than eleven days, 10^5 sorted CD4+ cells grew with T cell-depleted PBMCs and CEF. CDR1 SGHTA and CDR2 FQGTGA come from the germline V gene. There are 13 residues in the CDR3. V was clipped by 1 base and J by 6 bases, with 10 bases between them. TCRdb keeps only in-frame clones here, not all; method: immunoSEQ multiplex PCR. The sample contains about 36,000 clones, around 77% of which appear only once. The chain uses TRBV7-3 and TRBJ2-7; a possible D gene is TRBD2 (5 bases). This receptor was obtained from an adult with COVID-19. The sample taken for sequencing was memory CD4+ T cells from PBMCs, cultured in vitro. CDR3 bases: TGTGCCAGCAGCTTAATGGCGGGCTCCGAGCAGTACTTC. Translation gives CASSLMAGSEQYF.